This T cell receptor (beta chain) was captured in a study of blood T cells in healthy people across ages (dated by TCRdb to 2015 to 2017). A note on the overall study: In model experiments, roughly one uniquely barcoded TCR beta cDNA molecule per two T cells was captured by template switching. The donors were divided into four age groups: young (average roughly 17 years), middle-aged (almost 40), aged (approximately 64) and long-lived (82). Age-related changes in TCR beta repertoire diversity were measured in the study by deep sequencing normalized with unique cDNA molecular identifiers. The study analyzed two additional independent replicas of 1 million unique cDNA reads from the same blood draw for two donors, one aged 18 to 29 and one aged 80 or older. To avoid experimental bias, donors of different ages were randomly spread across the sequencing lanes.

There are 14 amino acids in the CDR3, from cysteine to phenylalanine inclusive. Solely the CDR3 DNA is kept, with 42 bases framed from the first base. V is shortened by 6 bases, J by 7 bases, and the region joining them spans 19 bases. Broad study findings and their caveats: Total diversity estimates from one million sequenced T cells were considered lower bounds and underestimates. Conclusive comparison of naive and antigen-experienced compartments was prevented by the profiling of bulk unsorted PBMCs. A strong correlation was found between observed TCR beta diversity and the percentage of naive T cells measured by flow cytometry. Compared with the aged group, the long-lived group had more naive CD4+ T cells, fewer expanded clones and increased TCR diversity, suggesting age selection. As age increased, observed TCR beta diversity per million T cells dropped in a roughly linear way, and a significant reduction was already evident by age 40. Because the CMV infection status of the donors was unknown, age-related changes in expanded clonotypes may potentially have been confounded.

Systemically healthy Caucasian individuals from Russia, 39 in total and aged about 6 to 95 years, were included as donors. Roughly 10 milliliters of peripheral blood were drawn from each donor into EDTA-treated Vacutainer tubes. Ficoll-Paque density-gradient centrifugation was used to isolate PBMCs, with at least 7 million obtained per sample. Trizol reagent was used to extract total RNA from the PBMCs, yielding at least 6 micrograms per sample. For every donor, an aliquot of PBMCs went through flow cytometry to measure the percentages of naive CD45RAhigh/CD27high T cells. With respect to this clonotype: This clone's antigen is unknown. Base-call qualities are not available, and no considerably larger clone is one nucleotide away.

Receptor libraries were prepared by 5' RACE. Sequencing instrument: Illumina HiSeq 2500. A second PCR of about 7 to 12 cycles was run with a J-beta primer mix and a sample-barcoded 5' primer. A template-switch 5' adaptor carrying 12 random nucleotides introduced a unique molecular identifier onto each TCR beta cDNA molecule. Each sample yielded at least 3 million CDR3-containing paired-end reads. First-strand cDNA was synthesized from all RNA with the Mint cDNA synthesis kit, primed by a TRBC-specific oligonucleotide. Following uracil-DNA glycosylase treatment, all cDNA underwent a first 18-cycle PCR with the universal primers M1SS and BC2_uni_R. As for the original processing: Normalization of each sample was performed by random selection of 1 million high-quality reads, each carrying a distinct molecular identifier. Reads with shared molecular identifiers were discarded instead of being binned into consensus sequences. MiTCR, set to a Q25 quality threshold and the strictest error-elimination algorithm, was used for CDR3 identification, clonotype clustering and error correction. Lower-bound total TCR beta diversity was estimated with a nonparametric unseen species model using Euler transformation. The public reads were reanalyzed by TCRdb: fastp trimming at Q25, MiXCR alignment, in-frame beta chains only. Rows with a matching CDR3 protein are joined into one entry that keeps the most common DNA and genes. The V and J calls and clone size are TCRdb's, not the authors'. The sample table records about 970,000 distinct CDR3 sequences; just over 50% of these occur just once. The ten largest make up about a fifth of the sample.

The chain is assembled from TRBV12-3 or TRBV12-4 and TRBJ2-7, with no confident D gene call. The sequenced sample was blood. The source is a woman aged 60 to 75 in good health. CDR3 protein: CASRVQAGYNEQYF. At the DNA level, the sequence is TGTGCCAGCAGGGTTCAGGCTGGTTACAATGAGCAGTACTTC.